This TCR beta chain was obtained from a study of CXCR3-negative and CXCR3-positive naive CD8 T cells. Findings and limits, study-wide: CXCR3-positive naive cells carried more hydrophobic TRB CDR3s than CXCR3-negative naive cells did.

The study sorted every CD8+ T cell subset in triplicate at 310,000 or so cells each. Carrying UMI labels, the TRB cDNA libraries were prepared through 5' RACE. TCRdb reanalyzed the 5' RACE reads, giving one entry per CDR3 protein sequence and no DNA. The repertoire table contains fewer than 65,000 distinct CDR3 sequences. Comment on this clonotype: Its antigen is not identified.

This receptor was obtained from a human donor in good health. Some clones in this sample may be carry-over from other donors' samples. The sequenced sample consisted of naive CXCR3+ CD8+ T cells from blood. Subset reported: CD45RO-CCR7+CD27+CD95- naive CD8+ T cells expressing CXCR3 (TNR3+).

The CDR3 region is CSAGQSTDTQYF. The chain links TRBV29-1 to TRBJ2-3; TCRdb selects TRBD1, and the lack of DNA leaves this call unchecked. Germline loops: CDR1 SQVTM, CDR2 ANQGSEA. The CDR3 has 12 residues.